This T cell receptor (beta chain) was captured by sequencing in a study of cytomegalovirus exposure and HLA in healthy donors. This CDR3 has 15 amino acids. CDR1 is SGHRS, CDR2 YFSETQ, per germline. V was pared by 4 bases and J by 5 bases, with 9 bases of the junction left unmatched. TCRdb's table, derived via immunoSEQ multiplex PCR, lists solely in-frame clones and lacks some. The sample gives more than 250,000 clones, around 90% of which show up once; 1.2% is in the top ten. The sample consisted of PBMCs. The chain couples TRBV5-1 to TRBJ2-3, with TRBD2 identical over 8 bases. The TCR originated in a woman aged 25 to 45 in good health and CMV-seropositive. The CDR3 region is CASSRVAGREDTQYF. The CDR3, as DNA: TGCGCCAGCAGCAGGGTAGCGGGGAGGGAAGATACGCAGTATTTT.